This T cell receptor (beta chain) was recovered during a study of graft-versus-host responses after intestinal transplantation. This table comes from immunoSEQ multiplex PCR, and its TCRdb copy is limited to in-frame clones, with some not included. The data hold about 81,000 clones, with about 91% observed a single time. The V segment lost 4 bases and the J segment 5 bases; nucleotides outside the gene matches: 16. CDR3 length: 17 residues. Germline V gene lookup returns CDR1 LNHDA and CDR2 SQIVND (reference sequence). As concerns this clone: Antigen specificity is unknown.

The J gene is TRBJ1-1, the V gene TRBV19; 7 bases align to TRBD1. Sample: unstimulated CD4+ T cells sorted from spleen or lymph node cells, taken before transplant. The clonotype comes from a human donor who was the organ donor for an intestinal transplant. The CDR3 region is CASSKVLTRDRMTEAFF. The CDR3 bases are TGTGCCAGTAGTAAGGTTCTTACAAGGGACAGAATGACTGAAGCTTTCTTT.